This entry concerns a single T cell receptor (beta chain). Its cognate antigen is unknown. These data come from a study of cytomegalovirus exposure and HLA in healthy donors. Study at large: Of the donors genotyped, several hundred in all, about 82% fell in the Caucasian-associated ancestry cluster.

V lost 4 bases to trimming and J lost 5 bases, with 8 bases between them. CDR1 SNHLY and CDR2 FYNNEI come from the germline V gene. CDR3 length: 12 amino acids. Points from the study as a whole: Prediction of most subjects' HLA-A and HLA-B alleles by TCR beta sequences was reportedly accurate. Testing in vitro showed three CMV-associated chains specific for CMV antigens.

PCR was performed using 60 Vbeta and 13 Jbeta primers. Generated by immunoSEQ multiplex PCR, the TCRdb table keeps only in-frame clones and is missing some. Of 100,000 to 150,000 clones listed, roughly 78% are singletons. Sequences were obtained from PBMCs. This chain links TRBV2 with TRBJ2-5, with no clear D. The receptor was derived from a man aged 25-40 years in good health and CMV-seropositive. The CDR3 DNA is TGTGCCAGCAGTGCCCAACGGGAGACCCAGTACTTC. It translates to CASSAQRETQYF.